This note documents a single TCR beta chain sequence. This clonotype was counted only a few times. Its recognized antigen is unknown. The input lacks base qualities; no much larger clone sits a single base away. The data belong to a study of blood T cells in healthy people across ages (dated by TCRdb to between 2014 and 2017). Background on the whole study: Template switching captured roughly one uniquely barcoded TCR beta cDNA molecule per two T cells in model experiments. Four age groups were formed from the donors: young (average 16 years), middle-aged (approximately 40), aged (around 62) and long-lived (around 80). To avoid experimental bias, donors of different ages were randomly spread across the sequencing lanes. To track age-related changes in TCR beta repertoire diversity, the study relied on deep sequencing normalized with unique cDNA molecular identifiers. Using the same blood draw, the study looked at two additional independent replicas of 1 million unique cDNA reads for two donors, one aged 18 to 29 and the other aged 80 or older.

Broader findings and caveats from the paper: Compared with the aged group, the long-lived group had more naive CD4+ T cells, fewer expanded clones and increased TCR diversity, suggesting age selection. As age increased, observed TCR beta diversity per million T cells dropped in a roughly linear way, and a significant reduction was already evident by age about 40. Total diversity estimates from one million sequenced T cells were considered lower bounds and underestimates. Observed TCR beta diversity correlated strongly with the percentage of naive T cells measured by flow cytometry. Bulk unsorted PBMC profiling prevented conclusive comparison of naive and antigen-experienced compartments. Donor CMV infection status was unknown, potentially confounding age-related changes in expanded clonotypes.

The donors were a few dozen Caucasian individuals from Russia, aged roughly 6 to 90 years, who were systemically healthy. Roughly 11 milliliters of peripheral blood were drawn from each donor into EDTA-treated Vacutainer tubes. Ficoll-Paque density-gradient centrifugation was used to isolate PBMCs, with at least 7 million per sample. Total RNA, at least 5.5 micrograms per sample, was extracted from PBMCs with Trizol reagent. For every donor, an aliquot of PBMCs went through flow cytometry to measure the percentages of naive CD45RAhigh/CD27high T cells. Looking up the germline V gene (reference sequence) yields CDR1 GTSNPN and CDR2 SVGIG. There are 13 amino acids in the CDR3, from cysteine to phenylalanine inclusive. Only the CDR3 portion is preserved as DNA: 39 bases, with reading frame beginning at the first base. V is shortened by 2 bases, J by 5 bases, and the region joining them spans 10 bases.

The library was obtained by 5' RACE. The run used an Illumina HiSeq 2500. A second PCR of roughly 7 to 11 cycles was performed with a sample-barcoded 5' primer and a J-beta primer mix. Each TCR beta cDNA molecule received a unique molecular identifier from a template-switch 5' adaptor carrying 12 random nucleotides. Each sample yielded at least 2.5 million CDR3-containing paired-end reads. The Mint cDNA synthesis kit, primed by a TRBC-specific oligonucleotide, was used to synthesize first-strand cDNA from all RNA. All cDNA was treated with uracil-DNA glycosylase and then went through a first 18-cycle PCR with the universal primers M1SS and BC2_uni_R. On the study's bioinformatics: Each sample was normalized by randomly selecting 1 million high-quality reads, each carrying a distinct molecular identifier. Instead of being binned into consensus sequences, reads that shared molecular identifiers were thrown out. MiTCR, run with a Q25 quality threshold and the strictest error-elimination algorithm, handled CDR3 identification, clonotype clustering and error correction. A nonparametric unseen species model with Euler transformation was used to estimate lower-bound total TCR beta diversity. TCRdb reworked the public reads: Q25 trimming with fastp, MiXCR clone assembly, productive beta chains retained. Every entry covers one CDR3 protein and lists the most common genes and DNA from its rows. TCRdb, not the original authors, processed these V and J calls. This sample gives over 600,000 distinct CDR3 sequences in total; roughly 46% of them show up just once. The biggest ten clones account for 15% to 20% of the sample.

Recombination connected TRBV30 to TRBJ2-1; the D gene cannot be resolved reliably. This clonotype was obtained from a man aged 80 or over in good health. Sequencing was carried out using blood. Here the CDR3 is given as CAWSISQNNEQFF. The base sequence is TGTGCCTGGAGTATCTCGCAAAACAATGAGCAGTTCTTC.